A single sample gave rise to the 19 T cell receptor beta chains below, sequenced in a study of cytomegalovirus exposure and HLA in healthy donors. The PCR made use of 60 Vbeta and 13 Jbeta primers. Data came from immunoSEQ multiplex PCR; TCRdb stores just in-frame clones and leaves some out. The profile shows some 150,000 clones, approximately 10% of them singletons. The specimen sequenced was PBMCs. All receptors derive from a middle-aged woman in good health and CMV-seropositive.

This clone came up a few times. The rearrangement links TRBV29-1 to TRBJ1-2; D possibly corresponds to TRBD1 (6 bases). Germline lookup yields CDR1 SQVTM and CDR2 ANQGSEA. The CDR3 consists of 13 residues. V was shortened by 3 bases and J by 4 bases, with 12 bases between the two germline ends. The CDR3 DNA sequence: TGCAGCGTTGATATACAGGGAAGCTATGGCTACACCTTC. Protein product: CSVDIQGSYGYTF.

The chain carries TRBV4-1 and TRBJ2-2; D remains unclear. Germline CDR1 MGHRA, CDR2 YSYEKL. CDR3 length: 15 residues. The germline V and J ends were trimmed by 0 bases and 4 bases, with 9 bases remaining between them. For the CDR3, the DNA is TGCGCCAGCAGCCAAGAAGATATCGGCACCGGGGAGCTGTTTTTT. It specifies CASSQEDIGTGELFF.

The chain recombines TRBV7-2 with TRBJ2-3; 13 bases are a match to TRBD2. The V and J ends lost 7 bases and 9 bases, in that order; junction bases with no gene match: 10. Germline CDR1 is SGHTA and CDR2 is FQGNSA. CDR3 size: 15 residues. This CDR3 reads CASILTSGGAGTQYF. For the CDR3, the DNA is TGTGCCAGCATTCTAACTAGCGGGGGGGCCGGGACGCAGTATTTT.

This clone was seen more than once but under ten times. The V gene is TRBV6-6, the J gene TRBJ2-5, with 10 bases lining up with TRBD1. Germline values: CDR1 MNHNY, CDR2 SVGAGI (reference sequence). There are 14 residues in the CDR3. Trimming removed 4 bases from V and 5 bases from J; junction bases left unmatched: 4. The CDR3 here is CASSWTGGEETQYF. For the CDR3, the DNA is TGTGCCAGCAGTTGGACAGGGGGTGAGGAGACCCAGTACTTC.

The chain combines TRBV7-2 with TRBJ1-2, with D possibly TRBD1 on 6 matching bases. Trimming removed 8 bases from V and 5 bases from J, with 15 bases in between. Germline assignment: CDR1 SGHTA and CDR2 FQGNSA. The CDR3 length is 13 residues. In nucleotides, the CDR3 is TGTGCCAGCGCGGCGGGGGCAGGGTATGGCTACACCTTC. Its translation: CASAAGAGYGYTF.

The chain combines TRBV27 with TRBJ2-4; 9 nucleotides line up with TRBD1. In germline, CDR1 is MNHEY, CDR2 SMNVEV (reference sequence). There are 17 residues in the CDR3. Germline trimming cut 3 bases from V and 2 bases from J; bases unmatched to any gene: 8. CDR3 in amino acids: CASSFSGQGWTKNIQYF. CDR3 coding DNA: TGTGCCAGCAGTTTCTCCGGACAGGGGTGGACCAAAAACATTCAGTACTTC.

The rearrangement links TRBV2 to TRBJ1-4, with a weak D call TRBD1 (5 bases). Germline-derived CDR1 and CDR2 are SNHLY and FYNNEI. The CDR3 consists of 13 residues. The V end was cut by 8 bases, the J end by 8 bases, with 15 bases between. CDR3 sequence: CASHRGLGEKLFF. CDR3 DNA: TGTGCCAGCCACCGGGGGTTGGGGGAAAAACTGTTTTTT.

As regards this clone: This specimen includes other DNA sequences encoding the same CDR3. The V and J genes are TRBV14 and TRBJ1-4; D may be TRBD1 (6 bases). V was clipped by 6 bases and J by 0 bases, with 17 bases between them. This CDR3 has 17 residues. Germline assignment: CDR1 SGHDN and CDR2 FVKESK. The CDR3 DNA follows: TGTGCCAGCAGTCGCCGGATGGGGGCAACAACTAATGAAAAACTGTTTTTT. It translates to CASSRRMGATTNEKLFF.

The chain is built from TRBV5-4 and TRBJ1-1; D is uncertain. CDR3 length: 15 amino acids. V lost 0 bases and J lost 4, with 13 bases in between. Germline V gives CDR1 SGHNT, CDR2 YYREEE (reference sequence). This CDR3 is CASSLGANTGTEAFF. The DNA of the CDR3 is TGTGCCAGCAGCTTGGGAGCGAATACCGGCACTGAAGCTTTCTTT. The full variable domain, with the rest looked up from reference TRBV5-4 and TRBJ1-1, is ETGVTQSPTHLIKTRGQQVTLRCSSQSGHNTVSWYQQALGQGPQFIFQYYREEENGRGNFPPRFSGLQFPNYSSELNVNALELDDSALYLCASSLGANTGTEAFFGQGTRLTVV.

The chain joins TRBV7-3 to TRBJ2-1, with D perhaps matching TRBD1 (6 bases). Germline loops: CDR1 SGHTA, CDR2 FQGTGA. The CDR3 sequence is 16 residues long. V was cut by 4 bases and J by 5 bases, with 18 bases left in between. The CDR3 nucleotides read TGTGCCAGCAGCTCAACCGGACAGCCAGGGGACAATGAGCAGTTCTTC. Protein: CASSSTGQPGDNEQFF.

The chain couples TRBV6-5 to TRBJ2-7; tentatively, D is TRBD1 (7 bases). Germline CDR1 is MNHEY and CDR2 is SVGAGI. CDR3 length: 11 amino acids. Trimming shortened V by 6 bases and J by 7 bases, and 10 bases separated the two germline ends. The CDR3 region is CASRQGREQYF. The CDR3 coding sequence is TGTGCCAGCAGACAGGGGAGGGAGCAGTACTTC.

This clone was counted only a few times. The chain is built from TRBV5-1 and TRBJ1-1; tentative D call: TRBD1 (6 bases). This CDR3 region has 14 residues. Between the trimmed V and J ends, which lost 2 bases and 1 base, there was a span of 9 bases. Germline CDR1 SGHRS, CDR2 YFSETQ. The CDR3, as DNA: TGCGCCAGCAGCTTATCGACAGGGAACACTGAAGCTTTCTTT. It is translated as CASSLSTGNTEAFF.

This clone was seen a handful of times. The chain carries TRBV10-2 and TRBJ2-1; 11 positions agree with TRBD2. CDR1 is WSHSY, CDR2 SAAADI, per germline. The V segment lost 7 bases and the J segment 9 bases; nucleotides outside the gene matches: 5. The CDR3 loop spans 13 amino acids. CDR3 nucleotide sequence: TGCGCCAGCACTAGCGGGGGGCTGGGTGAGCAGTTCTTC. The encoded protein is CASTSGGLGEQFF.

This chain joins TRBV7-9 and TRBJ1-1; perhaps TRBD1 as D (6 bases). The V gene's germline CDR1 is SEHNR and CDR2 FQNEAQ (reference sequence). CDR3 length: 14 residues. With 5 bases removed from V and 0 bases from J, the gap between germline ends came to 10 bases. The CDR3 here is CASSGQRMNTEAFF. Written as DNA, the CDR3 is TGTGCCAGCAGCGGACAGAGGATGAACACTGAAGCTTTCTTT.

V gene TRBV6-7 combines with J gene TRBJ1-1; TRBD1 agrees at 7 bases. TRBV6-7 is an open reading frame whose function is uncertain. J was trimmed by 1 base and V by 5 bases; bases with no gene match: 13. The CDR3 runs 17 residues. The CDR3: CASSTPLGQWENTEAFF. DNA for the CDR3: TGTGCCAGCAGTACCCCCCTGGGACAGTGGGAGAACACTGAAGCTTTCTTT.

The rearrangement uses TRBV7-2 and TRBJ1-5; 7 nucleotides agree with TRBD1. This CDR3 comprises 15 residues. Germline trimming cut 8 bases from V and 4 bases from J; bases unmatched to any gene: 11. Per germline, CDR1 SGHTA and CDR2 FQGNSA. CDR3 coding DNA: TGTGCCAGCGGACAGGCTTTGGGGGGAAATCAGCCCCAGCATTTT. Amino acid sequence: CASGQALGGNQPQHF.

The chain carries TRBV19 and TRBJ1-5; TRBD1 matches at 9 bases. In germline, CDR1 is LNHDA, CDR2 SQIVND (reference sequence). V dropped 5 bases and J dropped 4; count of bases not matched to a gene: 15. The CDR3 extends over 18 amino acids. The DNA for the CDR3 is TGTGCCAGTAGTGGGGGTGGACTAGCCGGGACAGGGAATCAGCCCCAGCATTTT. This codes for CASSGGGLAGTGNQPQHF.

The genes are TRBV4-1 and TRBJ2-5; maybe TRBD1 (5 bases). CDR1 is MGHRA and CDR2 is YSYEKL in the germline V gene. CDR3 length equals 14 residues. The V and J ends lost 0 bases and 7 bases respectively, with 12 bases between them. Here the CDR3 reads CASSQEERRGTQYF. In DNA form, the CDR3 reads TGCGCCAGCAGCCAAGAGGAGCGAAGGGGGACCCAGTACTTC.

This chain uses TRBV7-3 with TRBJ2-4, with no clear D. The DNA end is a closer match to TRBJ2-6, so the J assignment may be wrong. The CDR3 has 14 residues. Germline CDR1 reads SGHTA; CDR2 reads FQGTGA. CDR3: CASSPQVGANVLTF. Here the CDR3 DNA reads TGTGCCAGCAGCCCACAAGTTGGGGCCAACGTCCTGACTTTC.